This T cell receptor beta chain came from a study of T cell responses to AZD1222 COVID-19 vaccine. On this clone: What it binds is unknown.

Produced via immunoSEQ multiplex PCR; TCRdb's table is partial and in-frame only. The table includes some 130,000 clones, more than 85% detected once. CDR3 length: 13 residues. Trimming removed 7 bases from V and 5 bases from J; junction bases left unmatched: 6. CDR1 is SGHAT, CDR2 FQNNGV, per germline. General study results and limits: Only a handful of AZD1222 recipients, six or seven in all, had baseline seropositivity.

The origin of this receptor is an adult who received the AZD1222 COVID-19 vaccine. The rearrangement uses TRBV11-2 and TRBJ2-7; 9 bases match TRBD1. The sample consisted of peripheral blood, taken 28 days after the second AZD1222 dose. CDR3 in DNA: TGTGCCAGCACTGACAGGGGGTTCGACGAGCAGTACTTC. It codes for CASTDRGFDEQYF.